This T cell receptor (beta chain) was captured in a study of blood T cell repertoires in COVID-19. Study as a whole: T cells, B-cell-depleted T cells, or PBMCs supplied cDNA or gDNA.

The repertoire was sequenced with immunoSEQ multiplex PCR; TCRdb's copy has only in-frame clones and lacks some. Of about 270,000 clones listed, 88% are singletons. In its sample, this clone was seen once. The study recruited people aged 18 to 89 years across around 24 US areas. Cohort 3 recovered donors had two negative PCRs, clearance, or symptom resolution. The source material was PBMCs or T cells enriched from blood (not recorded which). This receptor was identified in a woman between 45 and 65 years old who had recovered from COVID-19.

As DNA, the CDR3 is TGTGCCAGCGGGGCGGGGGATTATAACTATGGCTACACCTTC. Protein product: CASGAGDYNYGYTF. This chain connects TRBV6-5 to TRBJ1-2, with a tentative D call TRBD1 (5 bases). In germline, CDR1 is MNHEY, CDR2 SVGAGI. The CDR3 length is 14 residues. V gave up 8 bases and J gave up 1 base, with 14 bases separating them.